The rows below give T cell receptor beta chains drawn from one sample of a study of human T cells and chemical hapten exposure. TCRdb recomputed calls from the RACE reads with MiXCR, one row per CDR3 protein. Of 300,000 to 450,000 distinct CDR3 sequences listed, 4.5% to 6% are singletons. The sequences come from whole blood, collected in connection with sensitization to the hapten diphenylcyclopropenone (DPC). These receptors were obtained from a woman in her fifties or sixties with alopecia areata. Some clones in this sample may be carry-over from other donors' samples. Each CDR3 is given with its conserved first and last residue. A D gene is named only where the DNA matches it firmly. Expanded clones get a size class; other rows say once, few or many, or leave the size out.

J	D	size	V	CDR3	DNA
TRBJ2-1	TRBD2	many	TRBV12-3/TRBV12-4	CASSAGTMNEQFF	TGTGCCAGCAGCGCCGGGACTATGAATGAGCAGTTCTTC
TRBJ2-1	TRBD2	-	TRBV5-1	CASSVGRAGEQFF	TGCGCCAGCAGCGTGGGGAGGGCGGGAGAGCAGTTCTTC
TRBJ2-5	-	many	TRBV7-2	CASRMYSGLETQYF	TGTGCCAGCAGGATGTACAGCGGCCTCGAGACCCAGTACTTC
TRBJ1-1	-	many	TRBV3-1	CASSQSTDPGTRIEAFF	TGTGCCAGCAGCCAATCGACTGACCCAGGGACACGGATTGAAGCTTTCTTT
TRBJ2-3	-	-	TRBV9	CASSARGSTDTQYF	TGTGCCAGCAGCGCACGGGGGAGCACAGATACGCAGTATTTT
TRBJ2-1	TRBD2	many	TRBV10-3	CAIKGDGRGYEQFF	TGTGCCATCAAAGGTGACGGGAGGGGGTATGAGCAGTTCTTC
TRBJ2-7	-	-	TRBV2	CASSPPGQHYEQYF	TGTGCCAGCAGCCCCCCGGGACAACACTACGAGCAGTACTTC
TRBJ2-1	-	-	TRBV7-6	CASSRFSREQFF	TGTGCCAGCAGCCGCTTCAGTCGCGAGCAGTTCTTC
TRBJ2-7	-	many	TRBV6-2/TRBV6-3	CASSSGQIEQYF	TGTGCCAGCAGTTCCGGACAGATCGAGCAGTACTTC
TRBJ1-4	-	few	TRBV28	CASSLRQPREKLFF	TGTGCCAGCAGTTTACGCCAGCCCCGAGAAAAACTGTTTTTT
TRBJ1-4	-	many	TRBV28	CASRGTNDGEKLFF	TGTGCCAGCAGGGGCACAAATGACGGTGAAAAACTGTTTTTT
TRBJ1-2	-	-	TRBV10-3	CAISSPGGGATYGYTF	TGTGCCATCAGTTCCCCGGGGGGAGGCGCTACCTATGGCTACACCTTC
TRBJ1-2	-	few	TRBV4-2	CASSQDRQKPYGYTF	TGTGCCAGCAGCCAAGATCGGCAGAAACCCTATGGCTACACCTTC
TRBJ1-6	TRBD1	-	TRBV11-2	CASSLWDRDSSPLHF	TGTGCCAGCAGCTTATGGGACAGGGACAGTTCACCCCTCCACTTT
TRBJ1-1	-	many	TRBV3-1	CASSQQQGNTEAFF	TGTGCCAGCAGCCAACAACAGGGGAACACTGAAGCTTTCTTT
TRBJ2-6	TRBD1	-	TRBV29-1	CSVENRGEHGANVLTF	TGCAGCGTTGAAAACAGGGGGGAACATGGGGCCAACGTCCTGACTTTC
TRBJ1-1	-	-	TRBV6-1	CASSEAGQNTEAFF	TGTGCCAGCAGTGAAGCCGGGCAGAACACTGAAGCTTTCTTT
TRBJ2-7	-	few	TRBV3-1	CASTPGLGAGYEQYF	TGTGCCAGCACCCCAGGGCTGGGGGCCGGGTACGAGCAGTACTTC
TRBJ2-3	TRBD2	many	TRBV4-1	CASSSPLAEVPDTQYF	TGCGCCAGCAGCTCCCCACTAGCGGAAGTCCCAGATACGCAGTATTTT
TRBJ2-7	TRBD1	-	TRBV5-1	CASSLTGTGDNEQYF	TGCGCCAGCAGCTTGACGGGGACAGGGGACAACGAGCAGTACTTC
TRBJ1-6	-	-	TRBV7-9	CASSSDRLLPPLHF	TGTGCCAGCAGCTCAGACAGGTTGTTGCCACCCCTCCACTTT
TRBJ2-4	TRBD2	few	TRBV7-2	CASRLYPIAGGRNIQYF	TGTGCCAGCAGACTCTATCCCATAGCGGGAGGGCGAAACATTCAGTACTTC
TRBJ2-1	TRBD2	-	TRBV14	CASSQGPAGVNEQFF	TGTGCCAGCAGCCAAGGTCCAGCGGGGGTCAATGAGCAGTTCTTC
TRBJ1-1	TRBD1	few	TRBV20-1	CSGNRDRGLNTEAFF	TGCAGCGGTAACCGGGACAGGGGGCTGAACACTGAAGCTTTCTTT
TRBJ2-3	-	many	TRBV28	CAGGRQGGTDTQYF	TGTGCCGGGGGCCGACAGGGAGGAACAGATACGCAGTATTTT
TRBJ2-4	-	few	TRBV12-3/TRBV12-4	CASSLENIQYF	TGTGCCAGCAGCCTCGAAAACATTCAGTACTTC
TRBJ2-3	TRBD2	-	TRBV24-1	CATSDGGLADADTQYF	TGTGCCACCAGTGATGGGGGACTAGCGGACGCAGATACGCAGTATTTT
TRBJ1-1	-	many	TRBV12-3/TRBV12-4	CASSFYRDAEAFF	TGTGCCAGCAGTTTTTACAGGGACGCTGAAGCTTTCTTT
TRBJ2-5	TRBD1	many	TRBV23-1	CASRTGVYQETQYF	TGCGCCAGCCGGACAGGGGTCTACCAAGAGACCCAGTACTTC
TRBJ1-5	TRBD1	many	TRBV3-1	CASSRRLKGAGSQPQHF	TGTGCCAGCAGCCGACGTTTAAAGGGGGCGGGGAGTCAGCCCCAGCATTTT
TRBJ1-4	TRBD1	many	TRBV7-2	CASSPGDRGGGTNEKLFF	TGTGCCAGCAGCCCTGGGGACAGGGGTGGAGGAACTAATGAAAAACTGTTTTTT
TRBJ2-7	-	few	TRBV20-1	CSAAGVPPKTEQYF	TGCAGTGCTGCAGGGGTCCCCCCCAAGACAGAGCAGTACTTC
TRBJ2-5	-	many	TRBV6-6	CASSFVDTQETQYF	TGTGCCAGCAGTTTCGTAGATACCCAAGAGACCCAGTACTTC
TRBJ2-7	TRBD2	few	TRBV7-2	CASSLILAGAYEQYF	TGTGCCAGCAGCTTAATCCTAGCGGGGGCCTACGAGCAGTACTTC
TRBJ2-3	TRBD1	few	TRBV28	CASTTWGWTGDADTQYF	TGTGCCAGCACTACTTGGGGATGGACAGGGGACGCAGATACGCAGTATTTT
TRBJ2-3	TRBD2	-	TRBV5-4	CASSLGLAGGQTDTQYF	TGTGCCAGCAGCCTGGGACTAGCGGGAGGGCAGACAGATACGCAGTATTTT
TRBJ1-5	-	-	TRBV19	CASTLQGGGQPQHF	TGTGCCAGCACCTTACAGGGAGGCGGCCAGCCCCAGCATTTT
TRBJ2-1	-	few	TRBV6-2/TRBV6-3	CASSPLGWNEQFF	TGTGCCAGCAGCCCTCTGGGGTGGAATGAGCAGTTCTTC
TRBJ2-3	TRBD2	few	TRBV11-2	CASSTGTSIQYF	TGTGCCAGCAGCACCGGGACTAGCATTCAGTATTTT
TRBJ2-1	TRBD2	many	TRBV10-3	CAINAPGTSGGAANNEQFF	TGTGCCATCAATGCCCCCGGGACTAGCGGGGGGGCCGCCAACAATGAGCAGTTCTTC
TRBJ1-1	-	-	TRBV13	CASKTSTEAFF	TGTGCCAGCAAAACTAGCACTGAAGCTTTCTTT
TRBJ1-2	TRBD1	-	TRBV19	CASSEQGNLRGYTF	TGTGCCAGTAGTGAACAGGGGAATCTTCGAGGCTACACCTTC
TRBJ2-5	TRBD2	many	TRBV6-5	CASGTSGGRGAQYF	TGTGCCAGCGGTACTAGCGGGGGTCGGGGGGCCCAGTACTTC
TRBJ1-1	-	many	TRBV9	CASSVVVSAEAFF	TGTGCCAGCAGCGTAGTAGTCTCGGCTGAAGCTTTCTTT
TRBJ2-1	TRBD2	-	TRBV7-2	CASSLVGRGGAQNEQFF	TGTGCCAGCAGCTTAGTGGGTCGGGGGGGAGCCCAGAATGAGCAGTTCTTC
TRBJ1-5	-	many	TRBV20-1	CSATGAAISNQPQHF	TGCAGTGCTACTGGGGCAGCGATTAGCAATCAGCCCCAGCATTTT
TRBJ2-4	TRBD2	many	TRBV10-3	CAISETGGTSGPKNIQYF	TGTGCCATCAGTGAGACTGGAGGGACTAGCGGTCCCAAAAACATTCAGTACTTC
TRBJ1-1	-	many	TRBV12-3/TRBV12-4	CASSLSGRGHVNTEAFF	TGTGCCAGCAGTTTAAGTGGAAGGGGCCACGTAAACACTGAAGCTTTCTTT
TRBJ2-3	TRBD2	-	TRBV9	CASSGLALAGGANTQYF	TGTGCCAGCAGCGGACTTGCACTAGCGGGGGGCGCGAATACGCAGTATTTT
TRBJ1-2	-	many	TRBV29-1	CSVGGPISYTF	TGCAGCGTTGGGGGGCCGATAAGCTACACCTTC
TRBJ2-3	TRBD2	many	TRBV2	CASSTGTSGTDTQYF	TGTGCCAGCAGTACCGGGACTAGCGGCACAGATACGCAGTATTTT
TRBJ2-4	-	-	TRBV15	CATSRGLQEGAKNIQYF	TGTGCCACCAGCAGAGGGCTTCAGGAAGGCGCCAAAAACATTCAGTACTTC
TRBJ2-7	-	many	TRBV20-1	CSACRSMENEQYF	TGCAGTGCGTGCAGGAGCATGGAGAACGAGCAGTACTTC
TRBJ2-3	TRBD1	few	TRBV27	CASSLRDRGQDTQYF	TGTGCCAGCAGTTTAAGGGACAGGGGGCAAGATACGCAGTATTTT
TRBJ1-1	-	-	TRBV28	CASSPAGALMNTEAFF	TGTGCCAGCAGTCCGGCAGGGGCTTTAATGAACACTGAAGCTTTCTTT
TRBJ2-5	TRBD1	many	TRBV12-3/TRBV12-4	CASSSTLTGLSETQYF	TGTGCCAGCAGCTCCACACTGACAGGGCTTTCGGAGACCCAGTACTTC
TRBJ2-7	TRBD2	many	TRBV5-1	CASSSSGRKNDEQYF	TGCGCCAGCAGCTCTAGCGGGAGGAAAAACGACGAGCAGTACTTC
TRBJ1-5	-	many	TRBV7-9	CASSLEGGGNQPQHF	TGTGCCAGCAGCTTGGAGGGAGGAGGTAATCAGCCCCAGCATTTT
TRBJ2-3	TRBD2	many	TRBV28	CASGGSFADTQYF	TGTGCCAGTGGCGGGAGTTTCGCAGATACGCAGTATTTT